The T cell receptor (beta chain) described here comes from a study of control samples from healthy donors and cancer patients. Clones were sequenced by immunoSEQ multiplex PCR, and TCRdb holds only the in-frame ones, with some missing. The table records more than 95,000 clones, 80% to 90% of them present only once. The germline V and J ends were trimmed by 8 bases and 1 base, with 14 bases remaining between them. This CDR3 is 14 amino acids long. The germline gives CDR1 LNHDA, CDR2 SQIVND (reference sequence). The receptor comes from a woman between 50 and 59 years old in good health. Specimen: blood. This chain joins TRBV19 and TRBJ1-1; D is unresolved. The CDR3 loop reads CASAEYRANTEAFF. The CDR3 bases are TGTGCCAGTGCAGAGTACCGGGCGAACACTGAAGCTTTCTTT.